A few counts support the clone carrying this T cell receptor beta chain. Antigen unknown. This record comes from a study of identical twins. Study observations and caveats: Within monozygotic twins, out-of-frame TCR alpha sharing was underestimated by the models. Not following the same donors, the study drew its conclusions from cross-sectional statistical analysis. Analyses of zero insertions could, in part, be confounded by invariant MAIT and iNKT cells.

Trimming took 7 bases from V and 4 from J, leaving 10 bases between them. The germline V gene has CDR1 MNHNY and CDR2 SVGAGI (reference sequence). The CDR3 length is 12 residues. Using its own MiXCR run on the 5' RACE reads, TCRdb lists one record per CDR3 protein. The table shows approximately 630,000 distinct CDR3 sequences, with under 8.5% occurring only once. These data were likewise used in another study, on yellow fever vaccine responses in identical twins.

This receptor was identified in a woman aged 18 to 35 in good health. Sample: PBMCs. The chain joins TRBV6-6 to TRBJ1-1; possibly TRBD1 for D (5 bases). CDR3 region: CASNSGVTEAFF. For the CDR3, the DNA is TGTGCCAGCAATTCGGGGGTCACTGAAGCTTTCTTT.